The sequence of this TCR beta chain was determined in a study of blood T cells in healthy people across ages. Primed by a sample-barcoded 5' primer and a J-beta primer mix, a second PCR proceeded for about 7 to 11 cycles. TCRdb itself ran the 5' RACE reads through MiXCR, one entry per CDR3 protein. Of some 790,000 distinct CDR3 sequences detected, roughly 26% appear once; the ten largest clones hold approximately 15%. Findings and caveats of the study: For the donors, CMV status was unknown and possibly confounded expanded clonotype changes.

The CDR3 covers 15 residues. Germline CDR1 reads SEHNR; CDR2 reads FQNEAQ (reference sequence). V lost 0 bases and J lost 6, with 14 bases in between. On this clonotype itself: Antigen specificity is unknown.

The sequencing input was blood. J is TRBJ1-1 and V is TRBV7-9, with a possible D match to TRBD1 (6 bases). This TCR derives from a woman older than 75 in good health. The CDR3 region has the DNA TGTGCCAGCAGCTTAGCGGGACGCAGGGGCGCTGAAGCTTTCTTT. It encodes CASSLAGRRGAEAFF.